These 2 T cell receptor beta chains came from one sample sequenced in a study of beta chain features in type 1 diabetes. Findings and caveats of the study: All four CD4+ subsets from Type 1 diabetes patients carried moderately but significantly shorter TCRB CDR3s.

Expressed TCRB transcripts were sequenced because the entire RNA isolate underwent reverse transcription. Produced via immunoSEQ multiplex PCR; TCRdb's table is partial and in-frame only. Here the sample spans around 280,000 clones, 15% being singletons. The antigens of these receptors remain unknown. The sequencing input was naive CD4+ T cells from blood. These receptors originate from a man aged 18 to 30 with type 1 diabetes.

This clone was seen a handful of times. The chain uses TRBV2 and TRBJ2-1; D call uncertain. Trimming took 3 bases from V and 4 from J, leaving 7 bases between them. This CDR3 has 13 residues. From germline, CDR1 is SNHLY and CDR2 FYNNEI. The CDR3 sequence is CASSDDIYNEQFF. Written as DNA, the CDR3 is TGTGCCAGCAGTGATGACATTTACAATGAGCAGTTCTTC.

The chain combines TRBV13 with TRBJ2-7; 10 nucleotides align to TRBD1. Germline CDR1 PRHDT, CDR2 FYEKMQ (reference sequence). With 0 bases clipped from V and 6 bases from J, the junction kept 11 bases outside the gene matches. The length of the CDR3 is 17 residues. The CDR3 protein is CASSLGRGRDRGLEQYF. The DNA of the CDR3 is TGTGCCAGCAGCTTAGGGCGGGGCCGGGACAGGGGTCTCGAGCAGTACTTC. Variable domain in full (rest from reference TRBV13 and TRBJ2-7): AAGVIQSPRHLIKEKRETATLKCYPIPRHDTVYWYQQGPGQDPQFLISFYEKMQSDKGSIPDRFSAQQFSDYHSELNMSSLELGDSALYFCASSLGRGRDRGLEQYFGPGTRLTVT.